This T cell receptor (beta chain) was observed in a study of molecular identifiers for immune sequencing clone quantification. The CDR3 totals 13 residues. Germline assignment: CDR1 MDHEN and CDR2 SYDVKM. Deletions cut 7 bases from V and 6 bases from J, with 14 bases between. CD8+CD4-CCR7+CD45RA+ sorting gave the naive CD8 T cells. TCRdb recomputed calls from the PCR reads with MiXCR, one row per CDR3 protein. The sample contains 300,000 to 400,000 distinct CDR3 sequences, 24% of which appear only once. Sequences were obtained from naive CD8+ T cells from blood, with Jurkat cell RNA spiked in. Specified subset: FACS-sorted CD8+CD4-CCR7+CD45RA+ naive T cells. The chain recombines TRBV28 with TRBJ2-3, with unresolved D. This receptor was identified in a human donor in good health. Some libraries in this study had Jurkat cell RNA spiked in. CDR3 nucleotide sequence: TGTGCCAGCAATGAAAGGCTTGGTGATACGCAGTATTTT. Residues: CASNERLGDTQYF.